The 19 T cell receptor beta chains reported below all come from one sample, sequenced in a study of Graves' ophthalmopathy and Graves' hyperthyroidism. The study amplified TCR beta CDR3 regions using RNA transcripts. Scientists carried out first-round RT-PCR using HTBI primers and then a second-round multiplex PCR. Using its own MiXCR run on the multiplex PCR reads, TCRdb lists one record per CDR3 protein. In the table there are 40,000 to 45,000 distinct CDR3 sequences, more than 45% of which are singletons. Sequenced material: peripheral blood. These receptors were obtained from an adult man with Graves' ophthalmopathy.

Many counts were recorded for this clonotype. The CDR3 bases are TGTGCCAGCAGCTTCGGGTTCCACACTGAAGCTTTCTTT. It specifies CASSFGFHTEAFF. The rearrangement uses TRBV7-2 and TRBJ1-1; D ambiguous. Deletions cut 3 bases from V and 3 bases from J, with 8 bases between. The V gene's germline CDR1 is SGHTA and CDR2 FQGNSA. The CDR3 contains 13 residues.

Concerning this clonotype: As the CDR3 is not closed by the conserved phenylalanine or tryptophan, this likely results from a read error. The CDR3 nucleotides read TGTGTTAGTGCCCAGCTCCAGAGAGGCCAGTACATC. It specifies CVSAQLQRGQYI. The J gene is TRBJ2-5, the V gene TRBV12-5; D gene ambiguous. The germline V gene has CDR1 LGHNT and CDR2 FRNRAP. The CDR3 is 12 amino acids.

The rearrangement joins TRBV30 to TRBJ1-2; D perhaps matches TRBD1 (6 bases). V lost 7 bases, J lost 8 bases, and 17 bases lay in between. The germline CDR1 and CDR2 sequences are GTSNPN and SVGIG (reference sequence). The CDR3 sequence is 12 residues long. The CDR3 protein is CASGLGAQGYTF. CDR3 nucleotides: TGTGCCTCCGGATTGGGGGCGCAGGGCTACACCTTC.

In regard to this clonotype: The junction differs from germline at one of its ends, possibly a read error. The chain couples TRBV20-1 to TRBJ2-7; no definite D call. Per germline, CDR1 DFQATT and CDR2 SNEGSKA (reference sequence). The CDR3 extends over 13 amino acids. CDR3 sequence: CSARGRGLYEQYF. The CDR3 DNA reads TGCAGTGCTAGAGGGAGAGGCCTTTACGAGCAGTACTTT.

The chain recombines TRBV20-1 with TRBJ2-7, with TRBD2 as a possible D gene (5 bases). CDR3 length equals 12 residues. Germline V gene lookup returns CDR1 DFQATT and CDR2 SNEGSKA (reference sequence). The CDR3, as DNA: TGTAGTGCAAGAGAGCGCCGGACTGTGCAGTGCGTC. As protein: CSARERRTVQCV.

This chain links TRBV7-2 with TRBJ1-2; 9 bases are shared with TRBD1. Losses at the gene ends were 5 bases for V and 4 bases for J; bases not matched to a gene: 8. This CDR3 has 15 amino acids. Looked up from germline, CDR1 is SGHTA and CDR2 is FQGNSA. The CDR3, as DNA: TGTGCCAGCAGCCCCGGCGAGACAGGGGGCTATGGCTACACCTTC. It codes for CASSPGETGGYGYTF.

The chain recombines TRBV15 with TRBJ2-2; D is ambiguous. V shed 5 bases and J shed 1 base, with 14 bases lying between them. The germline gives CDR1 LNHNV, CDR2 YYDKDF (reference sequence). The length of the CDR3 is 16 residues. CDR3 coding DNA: TGTGCCACCAGCCACTGGGATACCATGAACACCGGGGAGCTGTTTTTT. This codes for CATSHWDTMNTGELFF.

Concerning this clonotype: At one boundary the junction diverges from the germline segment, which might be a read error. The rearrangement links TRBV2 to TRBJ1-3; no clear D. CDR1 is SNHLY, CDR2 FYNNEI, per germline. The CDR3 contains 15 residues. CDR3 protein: CARSDDPALGNTICF. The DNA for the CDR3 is TGTGCCCGCAGTGATGATCCGGCCCTTGGAAACACCATATGTTTT.

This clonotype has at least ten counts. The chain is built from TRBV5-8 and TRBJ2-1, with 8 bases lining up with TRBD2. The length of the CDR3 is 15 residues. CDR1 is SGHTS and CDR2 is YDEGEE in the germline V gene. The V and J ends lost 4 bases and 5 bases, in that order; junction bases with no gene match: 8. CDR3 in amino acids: CASSRTSGQNNEQFF. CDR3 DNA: TGTGCCAGCAGCCGCACTAGCGGCCAGAACAATGAGCAGTTCTTC.

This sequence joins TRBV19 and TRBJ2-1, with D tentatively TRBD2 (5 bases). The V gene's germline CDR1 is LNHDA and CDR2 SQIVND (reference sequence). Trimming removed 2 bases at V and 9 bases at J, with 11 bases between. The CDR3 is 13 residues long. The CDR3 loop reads CASSITRAGEQFF. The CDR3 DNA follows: TGTGCCAGTAGTATAACCCGGGCGGGTGAGCAGTTCTTC.

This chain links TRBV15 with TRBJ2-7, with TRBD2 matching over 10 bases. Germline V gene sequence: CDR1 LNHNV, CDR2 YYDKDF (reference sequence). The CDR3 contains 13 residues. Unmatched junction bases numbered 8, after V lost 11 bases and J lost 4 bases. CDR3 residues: CACSGGLLYEQYV. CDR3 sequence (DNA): TGTGCCTGTAGCGGGGGGCTGTTGTACGAGCAGTACGTC.

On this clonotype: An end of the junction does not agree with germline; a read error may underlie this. The CDR3 DNA sequence: TGCGCCAGCAGCGAGGGGGGGACCTACAAGCAGTACTTC. Residues: CASSEGGTYKQYF. This sequence joins TRBV5-1 and TRBJ2-7, with a weak D call TRBD2 (7 bases). CDR1 SGHRS and CDR2 YFSETQ come from the germline V gene. CDR3 length equals 13 residues.

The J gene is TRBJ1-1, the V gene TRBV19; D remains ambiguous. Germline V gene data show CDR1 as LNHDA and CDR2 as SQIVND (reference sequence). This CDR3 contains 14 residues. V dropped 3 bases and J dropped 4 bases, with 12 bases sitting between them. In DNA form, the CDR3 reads TGTGCCAGTAGTATTACGGGGTCGATCACTGAAGCTTTCTTT. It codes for CASSITGSITEAFF. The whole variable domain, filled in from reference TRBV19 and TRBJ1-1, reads DGGITQSPKYLFRKEGQNVTLSCEQNLNHDAMYWYRQDPGQGLRLIYYSQIVNDFQKGDIAEGYSVSREKKESFPLTVTSAQKNPTAFYLCASSITGSITEAFFGQGTRLTVV.

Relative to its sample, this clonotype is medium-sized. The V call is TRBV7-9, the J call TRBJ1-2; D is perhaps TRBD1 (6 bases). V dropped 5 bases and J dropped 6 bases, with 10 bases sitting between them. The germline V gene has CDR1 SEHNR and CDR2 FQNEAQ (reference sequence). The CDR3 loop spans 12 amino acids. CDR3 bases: TGTGCCAGCAGCCCTACAGGGAATGGCTACACCTTC. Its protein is CASSPTGNGYTF.

CDR3 DNA sequence: TGTGCCACCAGCAGGGGGGGGGCCAGGAGCAATGAGCAGTTCTTC. It is translated as CATSRGGARSNEQFF. V and J are TRBV15 and TRBJ2-1; TRBD2 is a possible D gene (7 bases). In germline, CDR1 is LNHNV, CDR2 YYDKDF (reference sequence). V lost 3 bases to trimming and J lost 6 bases, with 15 bases between them. This CDR3 is built from 15 residues.

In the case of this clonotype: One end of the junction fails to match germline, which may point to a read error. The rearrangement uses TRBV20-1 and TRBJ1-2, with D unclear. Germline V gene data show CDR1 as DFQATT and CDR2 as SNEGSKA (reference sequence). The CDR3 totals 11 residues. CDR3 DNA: TGTGCTTGGGCCAACCCGGATGGCTACACCTTC. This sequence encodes CAWANPDGYTF.

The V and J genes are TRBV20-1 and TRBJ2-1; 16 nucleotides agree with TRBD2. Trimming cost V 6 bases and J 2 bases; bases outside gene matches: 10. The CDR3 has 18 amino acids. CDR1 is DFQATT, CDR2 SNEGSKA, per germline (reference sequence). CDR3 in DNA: TGCAGTGCAGACCCGGGACTAGCGGGAGGGCCCGCCTACAATGAGCAGTTCTTC. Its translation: CSADPGLAGGPAYNEQFF.

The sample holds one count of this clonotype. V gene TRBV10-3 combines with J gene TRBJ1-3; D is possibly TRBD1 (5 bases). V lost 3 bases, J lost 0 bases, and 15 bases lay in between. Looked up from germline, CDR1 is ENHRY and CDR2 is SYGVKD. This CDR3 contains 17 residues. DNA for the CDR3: TGTGCCATCAGTGACCATCGGGGCACGAGCTCTGGAAACACCATATATTTT. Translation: CAISDHRGTSSGNTIYF.

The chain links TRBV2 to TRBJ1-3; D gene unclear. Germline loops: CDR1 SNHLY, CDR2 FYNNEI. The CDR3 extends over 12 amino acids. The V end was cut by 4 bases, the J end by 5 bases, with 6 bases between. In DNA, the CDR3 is TGTGCCAGCAGTGCGGCCCGAAACACCATATATTTT. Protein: CASSAARNTIYF.